This T cell receptor (beta chain) was captured in a study of CD8 T cells in Susac syndrome. V gave up 0 bases and J gave up 5 bases, with 20 bases separating them. There are 17 residues in the CDR3. Germline CDR1 and CDR2: SNHLY and FYNNEI. A quantity of about 0.45 to 1 ug RNA underwent reverse transcription using random hexamers. TCRdb called the immunoSEQ multiplex PCR reads again in MiXCR, with one record for every CDR3 protein. Of about 80,000 distinct CDR3 sequences in the sample, roughly 94% were seen once. The sequenced sample consisted of CD8+ T cells from PBMCs. The chain has TRBV2 and TRBJ2-7; tentatively, D is TRBD2 (5 bases). The receptor was isolated from a human donor with Susac syndrome. Here the CDR3 reads CASSEAEETKGVDEQYF. The DNA for the CDR3 is TGTGCCAGCAGTGAAGCGGAGGAAACGAAGGGCGTTGACGAGCAGTACTTC. The complete variable domain, with remaining parts taken from reference TRBV2 and TRBJ2-7, reads EPEVTQTPSHQVTQMGQEVILRCVPISNHLYFYWYRQILGQKVEFLVSFYNNEISEKSEIFDDQFSVERPDGSNFTLKIRSTKLEDSAMYFCASSEAEETKGVDEQYFGPGTRLTVT.